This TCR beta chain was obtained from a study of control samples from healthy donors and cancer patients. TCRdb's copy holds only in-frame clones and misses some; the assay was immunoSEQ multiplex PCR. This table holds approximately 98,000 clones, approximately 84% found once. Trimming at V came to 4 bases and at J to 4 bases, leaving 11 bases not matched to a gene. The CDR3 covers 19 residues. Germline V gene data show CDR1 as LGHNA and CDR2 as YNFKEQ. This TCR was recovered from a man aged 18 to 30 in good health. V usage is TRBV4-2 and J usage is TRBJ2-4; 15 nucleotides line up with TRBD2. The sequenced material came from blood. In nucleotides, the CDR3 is TGTGCCAGCAGCCCCCTCTCCACGGGACTAGCGGGGGGTAAAAACATTCAGTACTTC. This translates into CASSPLSTGLAGGKNIQYF.